This T cell receptor beta chain was obtained from a study of CD4+ T cells in melanoma. The method was immunoSEQ multiplex PCR; TCRdb's version includes in-frame clones alone and lacks a portion of them. The sample includes around 12,000 clones, 66% of them seen just once. Study-wide findings and caveats: A reported correlation linked neoantigen-specific CD4+ T cells to CD8+, macrophage and B cell function. In melanoma, neoantigen-specific CD4+ T cells reportedly differed in differentiation state.

In the case of this clone: Its antigen remains unknown.

The CDR3 has 16 residues. CDR1 SNHLY and CDR2 FYNNEI come from the germline V gene. The junction had 10 bases not matched to a gene; V was cut back by 7 bases and J by 3 bases. The gene calls are TRBV2 and TRBJ2-5; 11 bases align to TRBD2. The specimen sequenced was cells from a culture (not recorded whether cultured in vitro). This receptor was taken from a human donor with melanoma. The CDR3 region has the DNA TGTGCCAGCATTCCCCTTAGCGGGGGGGCCGAAGAGACCCAGTACTTC. This translates into CASIPLSGGAEETQYF.